A selection of T cell receptor beta chains follows, all from one sample in a study of T cells in narcolepsy. Generated by immunoSEQ multiplex PCR, the TCRdb table keeps only in-frame clones and is missing some. The data show about 25,000 clones, with about 85% seen just once and under 1.5% held by the top ten. Sequences were obtained from CD45RA- memory CD4+ T cells from PBMCs. The source of these receptors is a human donor with narcolepsy. CDR3s include the opening cysteine and the closing phenylalanine or tryptophan. Fields, in order: clone size, D gene, V gene, J gene, CDR3 DNA, CDR3 protein. D genes are given only for firm matches. The size field is filled for only some rows; it gives once, few, many or a size class.

clone_size: NA
d_call: NA
v_call: TRBV7-3
j_call: TRBJ2-1
cdr3_nt: TGTGCCAGCAGCTTATCCCAGGCCAATGAGCAGTTCTTC
cdr3_aa: CASSLSQANEQFF

clone_size: few
d_call: TRBD2
v_call: TRBV10-3
j_call: TRBJ2-7
cdr3_nt: TGTGCCATCAGAGGGTCTTCCGGGACTAGCGGCTACGAGCAGTACTTC
cdr3_aa: CAIRGSSGTSGYEQYF

clone_size: NA
d_call: TRBD1
v_call: TRBV28
j_call: TRBJ1-6
cdr3_nt: TGTGCCAGCAGCCCGACGGGACAGGGGGATAATTCACCCCTCCACTTT
cdr3_aa: CASSPTGQGDNSPLHF

clone_size: NA
d_call: NA
v_call: TRBV28
j_call: TRBJ2-5
cdr3_nt: TGTGCCAGCAGCTTGCCAGCGGTACGGGAGACCCAGTACTTC
cdr3_aa: CASSLPAVRETQYF

clone_size: NA
d_call: TRBD2
v_call: TRBV7-3
j_call: TRBJ2-3
cdr3_nt: TGTGCCAGCAGCTTAGTTCCGTCTAGCGGGAGGGCCGTAGATACGCAGTATTTT
cdr3_aa: CASSLVPSSGRAVDTQYF

clone_size: NA
d_call: TRBD1
v_call: TRBV7-9
j_call: TRBJ1-5
cdr3_nt: TGTGCCAGCAGCTTATGGACAGGGGCCGCCAATCAGCCCCAGCATTTT
cdr3_aa: CASSLWTGAANQPQHF

clone_size: NA
d_call: NA
v_call: TRBV6-6
j_call: TRBJ1-2
cdr3_nt: TGTGCCAGCAGTTACCGAGGGGGAGAGGAGGGCTACACCTTC
cdr3_aa: CASSYRGGEEGYTF

clone_size: NA
d_call: NA
v_call: TRBV7-9
j_call: TRBJ2-3
cdr3_nt: TGTGCCAGCAGCCACACGGAGACAGATACGCAGTATTTT
cdr3_aa: CASSHTETDTQYF

clone_size: NA
d_call: NA
v_call: TRBV21-1
j_call: TRBJ1-2
cdr3_nt: TGTGCCAGCAGCCAAAGAGCAGGGGCAGGCTATGGCTACACCTTC
cdr3_aa: CASSQRAGAGYGYTF

clone_size: NA
d_call: TRBD2
v_call: TRBV2
j_call: TRBJ2-1
cdr3_nt: TGTGCCAGCAAGGCGGGAGTAACCTACAATGAGCAGTTCTTC
cdr3_aa: CASKAGVTYNEQFF

clone_size: NA
d_call: TRBD1
v_call: TRBV18
j_call: TRBJ1-1
cdr3_nt: TGTGCCAGCTCACCACGACAGGGGATTGGGGACACTGAAGCTTTCTTT
cdr3_aa: CASSPRQGIGDTEAFF

clone_size: once
d_call: TRBD1
v_call: TRBV27
j_call: TRBJ2-7
cdr3_nt: TGTGCCAGCACGCGGGACAGGGGGACGGGGGAGCAGTACTTC
cdr3_aa: CASTRDRGTGEQYF

clone_size: NA
d_call: TRBD1
v_call: TRBV28
j_call: TRBJ2-7
cdr3_nt: TGTGCCAGCAGGGGGACAGATAGCTCCTACGAGCAGTACTTC
cdr3_aa: CASRGTDSSYEQYF

clone_size: NA
d_call: TRBD1
v_call: TRBV14
j_call: TRBJ1-2
cdr3_nt: TGTGCCAGCAGCCAGACGACAGGGATTGGAGGCTACACCTTC
cdr3_aa: CASSQTTGIGGYTF

clone_size: NA
d_call: TRBD2
v_call: TRBV5-1
j_call: TRBJ2-5
cdr3_nt: TGCGCCAGCAGCGCGGGACTAGCCTTAGAGACCCAGTACTTC
cdr3_aa: CASSAGLALETQYF

clone_size: NA
d_call: TRBD1
v_call: TRBV19
j_call: TRBJ1-2
cdr3_nt: TGTGCCAGTAGTCCCCAACAGGGGGCTTTGAGTGGCTACACCTTC
cdr3_aa: CASSPQQGALSGYTF

clone_size: NA
d_call: TRBD1
v_call: TRBV10-3
j_call: TRBJ1-5
cdr3_nt: TGTGCCATCAGTGAGTCGGGGACAGCTAGCAATCAGCCCCAGCATTTT
cdr3_aa: CAISESGTASNQPQHF

clone_size: NA
d_call: NA
v_call: TRBV5-6
j_call: TRBJ2-7
cdr3_nt: TGTGCCAGCAGCTTGGGGGGCTTTGGGGAGCAGTACTTC
cdr3_aa: CASSLGGFGEQYF

clone_size: NA
d_call: NA
v_call: TRBV30
j_call: TRBJ2-5
cdr3_nt: TGTGCCTGGAGTCTGCTCATCCCCAGTCGAGGAGAGACCCAGTACTTC
cdr3_aa: CAWSLLIPSRGETQYF

clone_size: NA
d_call: TRBD1
v_call: TRBV7-8
j_call: TRBJ1-4
cdr3_nt: TGTGCCAGCAGCTTACCTACAGGGGGCCTAGAGGAAAAACTGTTTTTT
cdr3_aa: CASSLPTGGLEEKLFF

clone_size: NA
d_call: TRBD1
v_call: TRBV15
j_call: TRBJ2-7
cdr3_nt: TGTGCCACCAGCAGGGAGACGGGACAGCTAGCCTACGAGCAGTACTTC
cdr3_aa: CATSRETGQLAYEQYF

clone_size: NA
d_call: NA
v_call: TRBV5-1
j_call: TRBJ1-2
cdr3_nt: TGCGCCAGCTCACGGGGGGTTTTCGAATTCCGCACCTTC
cdr3_aa: CASSRGVFEFRTF

clone_size: NA
d_call: NA
v_call: TRBV4-1
j_call: TRBJ2-7
cdr3_nt: TGCGCCAGCAGCCAAGATCAATACAGAACTGACGAGCAGTACTTC
cdr3_aa: CASSQDQYRTDEQYF

clone_size: NA
d_call: NA
v_call: TRBV5-1
j_call: TRBJ2-1
cdr3_nt: TGCGCCAGCAGCTGGGCTACTAGTGTCAATGAGCAGTTCTTC
cdr3_aa: CASSWATSVNEQFF

clone_size: NA
d_call: NA
v_call: TRBV19
j_call: TRBJ1-2
cdr3_nt: TGTGCCAGTAGCCCTGTAGCCGTCGCCGTTCGCTATGGCTACACCTTC
cdr3_aa: CASSPVAVAVRYGYTF

clone_size: NA
d_call: TRBD1
v_call: TRBV9
j_call: TRBJ2-2
cdr3_nt: TGTGCCAGCAGCCCCGGGACAGAACACGGGGAGCTGTTTTTT
cdr3_aa: CASSPGTEHGELFF

clone_size: NA
d_call: NA
v_call: TRBV7-9
j_call: TRBJ2-1
cdr3_nt: TGTGCCAGCAGCTTATTTGAGGGAACCAATGAGCAGTTCTTC
cdr3_aa: CASSLFEGTNEQFF

clone_size: NA
d_call: NA
v_call: TRBV5-1
j_call: TRBJ2-1
cdr3_nt: TGCGCCAGCAGCTTTAGGGGTTGGGACAATGAGCAGTTCTTC
cdr3_aa: CASSFRGWDNEQFF

clone_size: NA
d_call: NA
v_call: TRBV11-2
j_call: TRBJ2-2
cdr3_nt: TGTGCCAGCAGCTTAAACAGTCAGAACACCGGGGAGCTGTTTTTT
cdr3_aa: CASSLNSQNTGELFF

clone_size: NA
d_call: TRBD2
v_call: TRBV5-4
j_call: TRBJ2-7
cdr3_nt: TGTGCCAGCAGCGGGGCGGCTAGCGGGAGGGCGGCGAACGAGCAGTACTTC
cdr3_aa: CASSGAASGRAANEQYF

clone_size: NA
d_call: NA
v_call: TRBV30
j_call: TRBJ2-2
cdr3_nt: TGTGCCTGCCCTACCAAGCGGGCCACCGGGGAGCTGTTTTTT
cdr3_aa: CACPTKRATGELFF

clone_size: NA
d_call: TRBD1
v_call: TRBV6-1
j_call: TRBJ2-7
cdr3_nt: TGTGCCAGTTTGGACAGGGGGCTATCCTACGAGCAGTACTTC
cdr3_aa: CASLDRGLSYEQYF

clone_size: NA
d_call: NA
v_call: TRBV20-1
j_call: TRBJ1-2
cdr3_nt: TGCAGTGCTCCCGTCGGGGGCTACACCTTC
cdr3_aa: CSAPVGGYTF

clone_size: once
d_call: TRBD1
v_call: TRBV7-2
j_call: TRBJ2-5
cdr3_nt: TGTGCCAGCAGCCACAGGGGAGAGACCCAGTACTTC
cdr3_aa: CASSHRGETQYF

clone_size: NA
d_call: NA
v_call: TRBV9
j_call: TRBJ2-2
cdr3_nt: TGTGCCAGCAGCCTAGTTGCGACCGGGGAGCTGTTTTTT
cdr3_aa: CASSLVATGELFF

clone_size: NA
d_call: TRBD1
v_call: TRBV2
j_call: TRBJ1-6
cdr3_nt: TGTGCCAGCAGTGATGACAGGGGTTTCAAAAATTCACCCCTCCACTTT
cdr3_aa: CASSDDRGFKNSPLHF

clone_size: NA
d_call: NA
v_call: TRBV6-4
j_call: TRBJ2-2
cdr3_nt: TGTGCCAGCAGTGCTCTGGCAGGGAACGACGGGGAGCTGTTTTTT
cdr3_aa: CASSALAGNDGELFF

clone_size: NA
d_call: NA
v_call: TRBV30
j_call: TRBJ1-6
cdr3_nt: TGTGCCTGGAATGGCGGCAGTAATTCACCCCTCCACTTT
cdr3_aa: CAWNGGSNSPLHF

clone_size: few
d_call: NA
v_call: TRBV2
j_call: TRBJ1-4
cdr3_nt: TGTGCCAGCAGTGAAGGTCCTCCGGGACAAATTAATGAAAAACTGTTTTTT
cdr3_aa: CASSEGPPGQINEKLFF

clone_size: NA
d_call: TRBD2
v_call: TRBV7-6
j_call: TRBJ2-1
cdr3_nt: TGTGCCAGCAGCTCAAGTACTAGCGGGAGGGCGCAGTTCTTC
cdr3_aa: CASSSSTSGRAQFF

clone_size: NA
d_call: NA
v_call: TRBV7-8
j_call: TRBJ1-4
cdr3_nt: TGTGCCAGCAGCTTAGCCAGAGGACTTAATGAAAAACTGTTTTTT
cdr3_aa: CASSLARGLNEKLFF

clone_size: NA
d_call: NA
v_call: TRBV7-9
j_call: TRBJ1-4
cdr3_nt: TGTGCCAGCAACTATACGGGGGAGGGTGAAAAACTGTTTTTT
cdr3_aa: CASNYTGEGEKLFF

clone_size: once
d_call: NA
v_call: TRBV2
j_call: TRBJ1-5
cdr3_nt: TGTGCCAGCAGAGAGCATTATAGCAATCAGCCCCAGCATTTT
cdr3_aa: CASREHYSNQPQHF

clone_size: NA
d_call: NA
v_call: TRBV7-2
j_call: TRBJ2-1
cdr3_nt: TGTGCCAGCAGCTTACCAGGGGACTACAATGAGCAGTTCTTC
cdr3_aa: CASSLPGDYNEQFF

clone_size: NA
d_call: NA
v_call: TRBV5-6
j_call: TRBJ2-7
cdr3_nt: TGTGCCAGCAGCTCCGTAACTAGCCGTTCCTACGAGCAGTACTTC
cdr3_aa: CASSSVTSRSYEQYF